The T cell receptor (beta chain) under discussion was sequenced for a study of blood T cell repertoires in COVID-19. Study summary: Nucleic acid was either cDNA or gDNA, and it came from T cells, B-cell-depleted T cells, or PBMCs.

Participant-given clinical history determined each cohort assignment. Resolution of symptoms, clearance, or two negative PCRs was present in recovered Cohort 3 donors. Germline loops: CDR1 SEHNR, CDR2 FQNEAQ (reference sequence). CDR3 length equals 16 residues. The V end lost 1 base, the J end lost 2 bases, and 12 bases lay between the germline ends. Authors' data handling: For nucleated cells, counts were estimated from reference gene primer amplification. TCRdb's copy holds only in-frame clones and misses some; the assay was immunoSEQ multiplex PCR. Clone size and V and J calls were adopted from that table, with D and trimming inferred from the DNA. The sample shows more than 350,000 clones, 80% to 90% of them seen only once.

Sample: PBMCs or T cells enriched from blood (not recorded which). The TCR sequence derives from a man younger than 30 who had recovered from COVID-19. The J gene is TRBJ1-3, the V gene TRBV7-9; D ambiguous. CDR3 sequence (DNA): TGTGCCAGCAGCTTAGGGGCAGTACGAGCTGGAAACACCATATATTTT. The encoded protein is CASSLGAVRAGNTIYF.